The 18 T cell receptor beta chains in this list originate from one sample, sequenced in a study of beta chain features in type 1 diabetes (dated by TCRdb to 2016 to 2019). Library construction relied on the immunoSEQ multiplex PCR assay. The entire amount of isolated RNA was reverse transcribed using the High Capacity cDNA Reverse Transcription Kit, so the sequenced TCRB transcripts were expressed ones. This immuneACCESS table, as held by TCRdb, lists in-frame sequences with V and J called but not all clones. Of the missing ones, under half trace to an unresolved V gene in checked studies; the others have no known cause. Within this sample are about 370,000 clones, with more than 13% of them counted one time only. The top ten hold 0.019% of the sample. The sample consisted of naive CD4+ T cells from blood. The sample's cell subset or site label, in plain terms: true naive CD4+ T cells. The receptors shown here come from a woman under 30 in good health.

The chain employs TRBV5-1 and TRBJ2-3; TRBD1 might be the D (5 bases). The germline V gene has CDR1 SGHRS and CDR2 YFSETQ. V was clipped by 5 bases and J by 2 bases, with 9 bases between them. The CDR3 has 13 amino acids. This CDR3 is CASRIGVTDTQYF. The CDR3 DNA sequence: TGCGCCAGCAGGATAGGGGTCACAGATACGCAGTATTTT. The full variable domain, in which reference TRBV5-1 and TRBJ2-3 provide the parts outside the CDR3, is KAGVTQTPRYLIKTRGQQVTLSCSPISGHRSVSWYQQTPGQGLQFLFEYFSETQRNKGNFPGRFSGRQFSNSRSEMNVSTLELGDSALYLCASRIGVTDTQYFGPGTRLTVL.

This sequence joins TRBV23-1 and TRBJ2-7; 10 positions agree with TRBD1. Being an ORF, TRBV23-1 has a function that is uncertain. The CDR3 length is 15 residues. Losses at the gene ends were 4 bases for V and 1 base for J; bases not matched to a gene: 4. This CDR3 is CASSPGTGVSYEQYF. The DNA of the CDR3 is TGCGCCAGCAGTCCAGGGACAGGGGTATCCTACGAGCAGTACTTC.

J is TRBJ2-2 and V is TRBV30, with 10 bases lining up with TRBD2. The CDR3 consists of 14 residues. CDR1 and CDR2 (germline): GTSNPN, SVGIG (reference sequence). Losses at the gene ends were 3 bases for V and 4 bases for J; bases not matched to a gene: 2. CDR3 sequence: CAWRLAGATGELFF. CDR3 coding DNA: TGTGCCTGGAGGCTAGCGGGAGCCACCGGGGAGCTGTTTTTT.

J is TRBJ1-1 and V is TRBV28; unclear D gene. Looked up from germline, CDR1 is MDHEN and CDR2 is SYDVKM. The CDR3 has 12 residues. Trimming cost V 7 bases and J 1 base, with 7 bases left between them. CDR3: CASKWQNTEAFF. CDR3 bases: TGTGCCAGCAAGTGGCAGAACACTGAAGCTTTCTTT.

In its sample, this clone was seen a few times. The rearrangement joins TRBV5-4 to TRBJ1-1; D remains ambiguous. The V and J ends lost 4 bases and 6 bases respectively, with 13 bases between them. Germline CDR1 SGHNT, CDR2 YYREEE (reference sequence). This CDR3 has 13 amino acids. CDR3 protein: CASSPSGGSEAFF. For the CDR3, the DNA is TGTGCCAGCAGCCCGTCGGGAGGTTCTGAAGCTTTCTTT.

This chain connects TRBV19 to TRBJ2-7; tentatively, D is TRBD2 (5 bases). Germline-derived CDR1 and CDR2 are LNHDA and SQIVND (reference sequence). The V end was cut by 5 bases, the J end by 4 bases, with 18 bases between. The CDR3 runs to 15 residues. The CDR3 nucleotides are TGTGCCAGTAGTCCCGAAGACTATGCAACTTACGAGCAGTACTTC. It yields the protein CASSPEDYATYEQYF.

In this sample, this clone turned up a few times. This chain connects TRBV20-1 to TRBJ1-3; unclear D gene. Germline V gene sequence: CDR1 DFQATT, CDR2 SNEGSKA (reference sequence). V was trimmed by 6 bases and J by 5 bases, leaving 8 bases between them. The CDR3 spans 11 residues. The CDR3 region is CSAPERNTIYF. CDR3 in DNA: TGCAGTGCCCCTGAGAGAAACACCATATATTTT.

The CDR3 DNA reads as TGTGCCAGCAGTCACGACAGCTCCTACGAGCAGTACTTC. This translates into CASSHDSSYEQYF. The chain joins TRBV27 to TRBJ2-7; D might be TRBD1 (5 bases). The ends were cut back, 5 bases at V and 0 bases at J, with 8 bases in the middle. The CDR3 sequence is 13 residues long. Germline V gene lookup returns CDR1 MNHEY and CDR2 SMNVEV (reference sequence).

The chain carries TRBV18 and TRBJ2-7, with 7 bases lining up with TRBD1. CDR1 and CDR2 (germline): KGHSH, LQKENI. The CDR3 covers 13 residues. With 2 bases clipped from V and 5 bases from J, the junction kept 3 bases outside the gene matches. CDR3 DNA: TGTGCCAGCTCACCAGACAGGGCGCACGAGCAGTACTTC. This codes for CASSPDRAHEQYF.

V is TRBV29-1 and J is TRBJ2-1; 9 positions match TRBD2. Looked up from germline, CDR1 is SQVTM and CDR2 is ANQGSEA. V trimming: 0 bases; J trimming: 9 bases; junction bases outside the gene matches: 12. CDR3 length: 16 residues. The CDR3 loop is CSVEDLQRVAGAEQFF. CDR3 DNA: TGCAGCGTTGAAGATCTTCAAAGGGTAGCGGGAGCTGAGCAGTTCTTC.

V and J are TRBV30 and TRBJ2-7; the match to TRBD2 covers 9 bases. Germline V gene sequence: CDR1 GTSNPN, CDR2 SVGIG (reference sequence). After removal of 1 base from V and 1 base from J, the junction contained 5 bases not matched to a gene. The CDR3 is 15 residues long. CDR3 DNA sequence: TGTGCCTGGAGTGAAATAGCGGGAGATTCCTACGAGCAGTACTTC. It is translated as CAWSEIAGDSYEQYF.

V is TRBV30 and J is TRBJ1-1; the D is unclear. Trimming shortened V by 5 bases and J by 2 bases, and 9 bases separated the two germline ends. CDR3 length: 12 amino acids. Germline-derived CDR1 and CDR2 are GTSNPN and SVGIG (reference sequence). CDR3 bases: TGTGCCTGGTTGGGAGGAAACACTGAAGCTTTCTTT. Translated, it gives CAWLGGNTEAFF.

The rearrangement uses TRBV6-6 and TRBJ2-1; 7 bases match TRBD2. The CDR3 consists of 16 residues. V was clipped by 3 bases and J by 0 bases; unmatched bases: 5. Germline lookup yields CDR1 MNHNY and CDR2 SVGAGI (reference sequence). CDR3 DNA: TGTGCCAGCAGTTATGCGGGAGAGGCCTCCTACAATGAGCAGTTCTTC. It translates to CASSYAGEASYNEQFF.

This clone was seen a few times. The chain combines TRBV28 with TRBJ2-2, with D maybe TRBD1 (5 bases). Germline CDR1 reads MDHEN; CDR2 reads SYDVKM. Deletions cut 5 bases from V and 6 bases from J, with 13 bases between. The CDR3 is made up of 14 amino acids. The CDR3 region is CASSPSGFPGELFF. The CDR3 bases are TGTGCCAGCAGTCCATCAGGGTTTCCCGGGGAGCTGTTTTTT. Variable domain in full (rest from reference TRBV28 and TRBJ2-2): DVKVTQSSRYLVKRTGEKVFLECVQDMDHENMFWYRQDPGLGLRLIYFSYDVKMKEKGDIPEGYSVSREKKERFSLILESASTNQTSMYLCASSPSGFPGELFFGEGSRLTVL.

The chain joins TRBV28 to TRBJ2-7, with TRBD2 matching over 10 bases. This CDR3 is 14 amino acids long. The V segment lost 2 bases and the J segment 6 bases; nucleotides outside the gene matches: 4. Germline V gene sequence: CDR1 MDHEN, CDR2 SYDVKM. The CDR3, as DNA: TGTGCCAGCAGTTTAGGGCTAGCGGGAGTCGAGCAGTACTTC. Its protein product is CASSLGLAGVEQYF.

This clone was seen a few times. The chain carries TRBV28 and TRBJ2-2; 12 positions match TRBD1. Germline CDR1 reads MDHEN; CDR2 reads SYDVKM. Germline trimming cut 3 bases from V and 6 bases from J; bases unmatched to any gene: 14. The CDR3 is 19 amino acids. In nucleotides, the CDR3 is TGTGCCAGCAGTTTCTCGAATTGGCCGGGACAGGGGGCGGCCGGGGAGCTGTTTTTT. Translating it yields CASSFSNWPGQGAAGELFF.

This clone was counted a few times. This chain joins TRBV7-9 and TRBJ1-3; a possible D gene is TRBD1 (5 bases). CDR1 and CDR2 from the germline V gene are SEHNR and FQNEAQ (reference sequence). The CDR3 sequence is 13 residues long. V was clipped by 5 bases and J by 7 bases, with 12 bases between them. This chain's CDR3 is CASSPSQGNTIYF. CDR3 DNA sequence: TGTGCCAGCAGCCCCAGCCAGGGCAACACCATATATTTT.

The table lists this clone with a few counts. Other DNA sequences of this sample code for an identical CDR3. J is TRBJ2-7 and V is TRBV30; maybe TRBD1 (5 bases). This CDR3 contains 12 residues. Germline V gene lookup returns CDR1 GTSNPN and CDR2 SVGIG (reference sequence). V lost 0 bases and J 2 bases, leaving 5 bases between the germline ends. CDR3 nucleotides: TGTGCCTGGAGTGTAGGGGCCTACGAGCAGTACTTC. The encoded protein is CAWSVGAYEQYF. The variable domain in full, with the rest retrieved from reference TRBV30 and TRBJ2-7, is SQTIHQWPATLVQPVGSPLSLECTVEGTSNPNLYWYRQAAGRGLQLLFYSVGIGQISSEVPQNLSASRPQDRQFILSSKKLLLSDSGFYLCAWSVGAYEQYFGPGTRLTVT.